Following are 10 T cell receptor beta chains from one sample sequenced in a study of memory CD4+ T cells and cytomegalovirus serostatus. Method: immunoSEQ multiplex PCR; TCRdb's copy keeps in-frame clones and lacks some. This sample has some 30,000 clones, with around 76% found just once. Single viable CD3+CD4+CD8-CD45RO+ cells were sorted as the memory CD4+ T cells. The sequenced sample was memory CD4+ T cells from blood. The source of these receptors is an adult in good health and CMV-seronegative. Some clones in this sample may be carry-over from other donors' samples.

CDR3 DNA: TGTGCCACCAGCAGAGATAAGGGGGCAAGTTCACCCCTCCACTTT. As protein: CATSRDKGASSPLHF. This chain connects TRBV15 to TRBJ1-6, with TRBD1 identical over 7 bases. The CDR3 has 15 residues. Unmatched junction bases numbered 5, after V lost 0 bases and J lost 9 bases. In germline, CDR1 is LNHNV, CDR2 YYDKDF (reference sequence).

Only a few counts were recorded for this clone. The chain couples TRBV30 to TRBJ1-1; TRBD1 might be the D (5 bases). Trimming pared 6 bases from V and 8 bases from J, leaving 22 bases between. The length of the CDR3 is 14 residues. The germline CDR1 and CDR2 sequences are GTSNPN and SVGIG (reference sequence). Written as DNA, the CDR3 is TGTGCCTGTAAAATCCGCCCCCTCCAGGGAGAAGCTTTCTTT. As protein: CACKIRPLQGEAFF.

The V call is TRBV7-9, the J call TRBJ2-3; a possible D gene is TRBD2 (6 bases). The germline gives CDR1 SEHNR, CDR2 FQNEAQ (reference sequence). V lost 5 bases to trimming and J lost 0 bases, with 15 bases between them. The CDR3 length is 16 residues. CDR3 nucleotide sequence: TGTGCCAGCAGCCCTCCCGCTAGCGAAAGCACAGATACGCAGTATTTT. Its translation is CASSPPASESTDTQYF.

The chain employs TRBV10-3 and TRBJ2-5; D remains unclear. Germline V gene sequence: CDR1 ENHRY, CDR2 SYGVKD. The CDR3 has 12 residues. Trimming removed 4 bases from V and 1 base from J, with 4 bases in between. The CDR3 loop is CAISGVQETQYF. DNA of the CDR3: TGTGCCATCAGTGGGGTCCAAGAGACCCAGTACTTC.

V is TRBV7-9 and J is TRBJ2-5; a possible D gene is TRBD2 (5 bases). Trimming stripped 4 bases from V and 0 bases from J, with 9 bases between. Germline V gene lookup returns CDR1 SEHNR and CDR2 FQNEAQ (reference sequence). The CDR3 loop spans 14 amino acids. The chain's CDR3 is CASSSRGNQETQYF. For the CDR3, the DNA is TGTGCCAGCAGCTCAAGAGGGAACCAAGAGACCCAGTACTTC.

The chain uses TRBV7-9 and TRBJ1-6; D gene unclear. V was shortened by 2 bases and J by 0 bases, with 8 bases between the two germline ends. CDR1 and CDR2 (germline): SEHNR, FQNEAQ (reference sequence). The CDR3 is made up of 16 amino acids. The CDR3 region is CASSLPGSSYNSPLHF. The CDR3, as DNA: TGTGCCAGCAGCTTACCAGGCAGCTCCTATAATTCACCCCTCCACTTT.

The genes are TRBV2 and TRBJ2-1; 8 bases are shared with TRBD2. The J segment lost 8 bases and the V segment lost 8 bases, leaving 11 bases of the junction unmatched. This CDR3 has 14 residues. Germline CDR1 SNHLY, CDR2 FYNNEI. In DNA form, the CDR3 reads TGTGCCAGCGGGCCCCGGGGGGGCCGAGATGAGCAGTTCTTC. Translated: CASGPRGGRDEQFF.

The chain employs TRBV5-4 and TRBJ1-2, with 8 nucleotides matching TRBD1. V was clipped by 2 bases and J by 0 bases; unmatched bases: 6. Looked up from germline, CDR1 is SGHNT and CDR2 is YYREEE (reference sequence). CDR3 size: 16 residues. DNA of the CDR3: TGTGCCAGCAGCTTCTCTCTGGACAGGGCTAACTATGGCTACACCTTC. Residues: CASSFSLDRANYGYTF.

The CDR3 here is CASSIKGASEKLFF. DNA for the CDR3: TGTGCCAGTAGTATAAAGGGGGCGAGTGAAAAACTGTTTTTT. The chain carries TRBV19 and TRBJ1-4; TRBD1 agrees at 7 bases. Germline V lookup: CDR1 LNHDA, CDR2 SQIVND (reference sequence). V trimming: 2 bases; J trimming: 7 bases; junction bases outside the gene matches: 4. This CDR3 is built from 14 residues.

The chain is built from TRBV11-2 and TRBJ2-5, with D perhaps assigned TRBD1 or TRBD2 (5 bases each). Germline V gene lookup returns CDR1 SGHAT and CDR2 FQNNGV. With 5 bases removed from V and 5 bases from J, the gap between germline ends came to 12 bases. This CDR3 contains 13 residues. CDR3 region: CASSKGTGETQYF. The CDR3 coding sequence is TGTGCCAGCAGCAAGGGGACGGGGGAGACCCAGTACTTC.